A single sample is the source of the 5 T cell receptor beta chains below, sequenced in a study of shared clonotypes between healthy human individuals. Using immunoSEQ multiplex PCR, the repertoire was profiled, and TCRdb retains in-frame clones only, with some absent. The table lists hundreds of thousands of clones, roughly 70% of them singletons. The sample comprised memory CD4+ T cells sorted from blood. Indicated subset: CD45RA-negative fraction. These receptors were taken from a woman in her 30s in good health.

This chain uses TRBV6-4 with TRBJ2-7, with 9 bases that match TRBD1. The CDR3 has 13 amino acids. J gave up 6 bases and V 4 bases, and 4 bases lay outside the gene matches. Germline V CDR1 and CDR2: MRHNA, SNTAGT. CDR3 in amino acids: CASSVGTGIEQYF. CDR3 in DNA: TGTGCCAGCAGTGTTGGGACAGGGATCGAGCAGTACTTC.

Concerning this clone: It may be a read error: a sequence one base away is much more abundant. Within the sample, other DNA sequences also encode this same CDR3. The DNA of the CDR3 is TGTGCCAGCAGTCCTCGTCTAGCGGGAGACTTCACAGATACGCAATATTTT. This translates into CASSPRLAGDFTDTQYF. The rearrangement joins TRBV2 to TRBJ2-3; 10 positions match TRBD2. Per the germline V gene, CDR1 is SNHLY and CDR2 is FYNNEI. CDR3 length equals 17 residues.

A few counts support this clone. This chain joins TRBV28 and TRBJ2-7, with 8 bases aligning to TRBD2. Germline CDR1 and CDR2: MDHEN and SYDVKM. The ends lost 4 bases at V and 7 bases at J; junction bases unmatched: 18. This CDR3 contains 17 residues. CDR3 residues: CASSSRTGTRGWWEQYF. CDR3 coding DNA: TGTGCCAGCAGTTCCAGAACCGGGACTAGAGGGTGGTGGGAGCAGTACTTC.

In DNA, the CDR3 is TGTGCCAGCAGCTTATACATACAGGGGAACTATGGCTACACCTTC. Residues: CASSLYIQGNYGYTF. The chain employs TRBV5-6 and TRBJ1-2; 7 bases agree with TRBD1. The V and J ends lost 2 bases and 2 bases, in that order; junction bases with no gene match: 6. The germline CDR1 and CDR2 sequences are SGHDT and YYEEEE. The CDR3 length is 15 residues.

This clone was seen a handful of times. The rearrangement joins TRBV7-6 to TRBJ2-7, with D unclear. CDR1 is SGHVS, CDR2 FNYEAQ, per germline. Trimming took 4 bases from V and 6 from J, leaving 16 bases between them. The CDR3 is made up of 14 amino acids. Here the CDR3 DNA reads TGTGCCAGCAGCTACGGGCTTCGCGGCTCCGAGCAGTACTTC. Translating it yields CASSYGLRGSEQYF. Together with reference TRBV7-6 and TRBJ2-7, the CDR3 gives the full variable domain: GAGVSQSPRYKVTKRGQDVALRCDPISGHVSLYWYRQALGQGPEFLTYFNYEAQQDKSGLPNDRFSAERPEGSISTLTIQRTEQRDSAMYRCASSYGLRGSEQYFGPGTRLTVT.